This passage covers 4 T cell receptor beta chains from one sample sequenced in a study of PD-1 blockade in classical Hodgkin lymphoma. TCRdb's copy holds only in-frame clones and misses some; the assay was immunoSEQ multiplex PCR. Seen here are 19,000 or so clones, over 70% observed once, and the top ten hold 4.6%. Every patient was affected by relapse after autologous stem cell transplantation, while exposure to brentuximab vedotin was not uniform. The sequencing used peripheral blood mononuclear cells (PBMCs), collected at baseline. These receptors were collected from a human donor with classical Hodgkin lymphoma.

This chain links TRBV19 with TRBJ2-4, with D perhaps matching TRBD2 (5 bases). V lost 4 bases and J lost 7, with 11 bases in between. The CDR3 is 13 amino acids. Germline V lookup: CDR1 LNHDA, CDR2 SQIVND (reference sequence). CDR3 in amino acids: CASSSAGANIQYF. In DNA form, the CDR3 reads TGTGCCAGTAGTAGTGCGGGCGCGAACATTCAGTACTTC.

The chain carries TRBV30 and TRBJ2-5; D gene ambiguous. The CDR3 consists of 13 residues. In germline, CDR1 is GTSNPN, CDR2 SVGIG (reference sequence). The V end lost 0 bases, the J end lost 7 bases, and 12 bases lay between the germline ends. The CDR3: CAWSVLAPGTQYF. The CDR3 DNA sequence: TGTGCCTGGAGTGTACTCGCCCCCGGGACCCAGTACTTC. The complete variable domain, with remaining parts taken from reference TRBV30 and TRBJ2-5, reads SQTIHQWPATLVQPVGSPLSLECTVEGTSNPNLYWYRQAAGRGLQLLFYSVGIGQISSEVPQNLSASRPQDRQFILSSKKLLLSDSGFYLCAWSVLAPGTQYFGPGTRLLVL.

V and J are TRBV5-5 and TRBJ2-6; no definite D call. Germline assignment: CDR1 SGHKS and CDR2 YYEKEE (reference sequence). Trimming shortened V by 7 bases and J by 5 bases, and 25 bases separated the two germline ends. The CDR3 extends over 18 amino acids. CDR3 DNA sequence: TGTGCCAGCGTCAGTGTTGTCTCGGCACAAAGTCGGGCCAACGTCCTGACTTTC. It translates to CASVSVVSAQSRANVLTF.

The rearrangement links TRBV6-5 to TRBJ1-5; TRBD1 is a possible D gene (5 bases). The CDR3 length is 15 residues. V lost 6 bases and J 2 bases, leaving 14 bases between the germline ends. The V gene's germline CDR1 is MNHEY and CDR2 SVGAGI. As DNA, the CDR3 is TGTGCCAGCAGAACGGGGGGAAATCGCAATCAGCCCCAGCATTTT. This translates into CASRTGGNRNQPQHF.